This T cell receptor (beta chain) was recovered during a study of early T cells in non-severe SARS-CoV-2 infection. Study summary: Whole-blood bulk RNA, unsorted, was sequenced, and chains were unpaired.

Study-level points and caveats: Private and CD4 specificities were missed by VDJdb matching, which favored anti-spike CD8 responses.

Each cDNA molecule carried a unique molecular identifier. TCRdb recomputed calls from the 5' RACE reads with MiXCR, one row per CDR3 protein. The table shows tens of thousands of distinct CDR3 sequences, with around 13% occurring only once. This clonotype occurred a few times. What it binds is unknown. The CDR3 length is 14 residues. V shed 6 bases, J shed 2 bases, and the junction held 3 bases outside the gene matches. The clonotype originates from an adult who was a healthcare worker with PCR-confirmed SARS-CoV-2 infection or an uninfected control (not recorded which). The chain joins TRBV12-3 or TRBV12-4 to TRBJ2-7; 11 nucleotides match TRBD1. Material for sequencing was whole blood. The CDR3 region is CASRAGQGAYEQYF. The CDR3 DNA is TGTGCCAGCAGAGCGGGACAGGGGGCCTACGAGCAGTACTTC.